Below are 10 T cell receptor beta chains sequenced from a single sample in a study of tumor-infiltrating lymphocytes in primary liver carcinoma. Unsorted bulk tissue of roughly 20-34 mg yielded co-extracted RNA and DNA. Constant-region priming of 500 ng total RNA yielded TCR beta cDNA. Investigators got TCR beta libraries out of three nested multiplex PCR rounds, done with slightly modified ARM-PCR. The study ran its first two PCR rounds for roughly 9 cycles each, using TRBV1-TRBV30 forward primers and a C-beta reverse primer. TCRdb redid the calling of the multiplex PCR reads with MiXCR, one entry per CDR3 protein. The repertoire consists of 150,000 to 200,000 distinct CDR3 sequences, with around four fifths occurring once and the leading ten covering roughly 20%. Sequencing was done on a sample of tumor tissue from primary liver carcinoma. These receptors were obtained from a middle-aged man with primary liver carcinoma and hepatitis B virus infection.

As regards this clonotype: One junction end disagrees with the germline gene, perhaps due to a read error. The V gene is TRBV6-5, the J gene TRBJ2-1, with TRBD2 matching 8 bases. This CDR3 has 14 residues. CDR1 and CDR2 from the germline V gene are MNHEY and SVGAGI. In DNA form, the CDR3 reads TGTGCCAGTACCACCGGGACTAGGGACAATGAGCAGCTCTTC. It translates to CASTTGTRDNEQLF.

The V and J genes are TRBV29-1 and TRBJ1-2, with TRBD1 matching over 12 bases. There are 15 residues in the CDR3. CDR1 and CDR2 from the germline V gene are SQVTM and ANQGSEA. This CDR3 reads CIVSGQGAGNNGYTF. CDR3 in DNA: TGCATCGTGTCGGGACAGGGGGCCGGCAACAATGGCTACACCTTC.

This clonotype has ten or more counts. The V call is TRBV5-6, the J call TRBJ2-7, with TRBD2 matching 11 bases. V lost 3 bases, J lost 4 bases, and 6 bases stayed unmatched. The CDR3 contains 15 residues. Germline V gene data show CDR1 as SGHDT and CDR2 as YYEEEE. The CDR3 DNA reads TGTGCCAGCAGCTCTAGGGGACTAGCGGAATACGAGCAGTACTTC. Its protein is CASSSRGLAEYEQYF.

A word on this clonotype: Relative to the germline gene, one junction end is altered; a read error may explain this. This chain joins TRBV11-1 and TRBJ1-6; D possibly corresponds to TRBD1 (5 bases). This CDR3 spans 13 amino acids. Looked up from germline, CDR1 is SGHAT and CDR2 is FQDESV (reference sequence). The CDR3 protein is CVSSRVRGLPLHF. As DNA, the CDR3 is TGTGTCAGCAGCAGGGTACGGGGTTTACCCCTCCACTTT.

This chain links TRBV11-2 with TRBJ2-2; 10 bases are a match to TRBD1. CDR3 length: 15 residues. The germline CDR1 and CDR2 sequences are SGHAT and FQNNGV. J lost 7 bases, V lost 4 bases, and 6 bases had no gene match. In nucleotides, the CDR3 is TGTGCCAGCAGCTCACCGGGACAGGGGATCGGGGAGCTGTTTTTT. Its protein product is CASSSPGQGIGELFF.

This rearrangement joins TRBV29-1 to TRBJ2-1, with 12 bases fitting TRBD2. CDR1 SQVTM and CDR2 ANQGSEA come from the germline V gene. This CDR3 is 13 amino acids long. V lost 8 bases, J lost 9 bases, and 8 bases stayed unmatched. CDR3 DNA sequence: TGCAGCCCGGGGACTAGCGGGTTCAGTGAGCAGTTCTTC. Its translation: CSPGTSGFSEQFF.

About this clonotype: The conserved phenylalanine or tryptophan normally closing the CDR3 is absent here, so this likely arose from a read error. The chain is built from TRBV24-1 and TRBJ1-1; a weak D match, TRBD1 (5 bases). Trimming left V 11 bases short and J 1 base short, with 16 bases between. The CDR3 is made up of 14 amino acids. The V gene's germline CDR1 is KGHDR and CDR2 SFDVKD. The CDR3 nucleotides are TGTGCCAGCCGAGATACCGGACAGAACACTGAAGCTTTCGTT. Translation: CASRDTGQNTEAFV.

This clonotype qualifies as medium-sized (0.01 to 0.1%). The rearrangement joins TRBV11-2 to TRBJ2-1, with unresolved D. This CDR3 has 16 amino acids. Trimming removed 5 bases at V and 0 bases at J, with 14 bases between. Germline CDR1 and CDR2: SGHAT and FQNNGV. CDR3 in DNA: TGTGCCAGCAGCCCGCTTCGGCGGAGCTCCTACAATGAGCAGTTCTTC. This encodes CASSPLRRSSYNEQFF.

This clonotype was picked up one time. Here the CDR3 omits its conserved ending phenylalanine or tryptophan, so a read error is the likely source. The rearrangement uses TRBV11-1 and TRBJ2-1, with D perhaps TRBD1 (7 bases). The CDR3 is 16 amino acids. The V gene's germline CDR1 is SGHAT and CDR2 FQDESV (reference sequence). V dropped 1 base and J dropped 5 bases, with 15 bases sitting between them. CDR3 bases: TGTGCCAGCAGCTTAGGGAAGCAGGGGGGCCACAATGAGCAGTTCGTC. It codes for CASSLGKQGGHNEQFV.

Points on this clonotype: A much larger clonotype is one base distant, so this may be a read error. CDR3 nucleotide sequence: TGTGCCAGCAGCTTAGGTAGTTGGGGGGTTTTGAACACTGAAGCTTTCTTT. Amino acids: CASSLGSWGVLNTEAFF. This sequence joins TRBV13 and TRBJ1-1; D may be TRBD1 (5 bases). Trimming took 0 bases from V and 0 from J, leaving 14 bases between them. This CDR3 spans 17 amino acids. Germline CDR1 reads PRHDT; CDR2 reads FYEKMQ (reference sequence). The full variable domain, rest sourced from reference TRBV13 and TRBJ1-1, is AAGVIQSPRHLIKEKRETATLKCYPIPRHDTVYWYQQGPGQDPQFLISFYEKMQSDKGSIPDRFSAQQFSDYHSELNMSSLELGDSALYFCASSLGSWGVLNTEAFFGQGTRLTVV.